This paragraph reports one T cell receptor beta chain. Losses at the gene ends were 0 bases for V and 4 bases for J; bases not matched to a gene: 10. Per germline, CDR1 SEHNR and CDR2 FQNEAQ (reference sequence). The CDR3 sequence is 18 residues long. The data were obtained in a study of blood T cell repertoires in COVID-19. Study details: Specimens from acute and convalescent COVID-19 originated in the United States, Italy and Spain.

Clones were sequenced by immunoSEQ multiplex PCR, and TCRdb holds only the in-frame ones, with some missing. This table has under 300,000 clones, approximately 86% appearing once. This chain joins TRBV7-9 and TRBJ1-2; 11 bases are shared with TRBD1. Material: peripheral blood. The clonotype originates from a woman aged 60-75 years with active or convalescent COVID-19. CDR3 in DNA: TGTGCCAGCAGCTTAGCGCTCGGGACAGGGGGAGAACCCTATGGCTACACCTTC. This codes for CASSLALGTGGEPYGYTF.